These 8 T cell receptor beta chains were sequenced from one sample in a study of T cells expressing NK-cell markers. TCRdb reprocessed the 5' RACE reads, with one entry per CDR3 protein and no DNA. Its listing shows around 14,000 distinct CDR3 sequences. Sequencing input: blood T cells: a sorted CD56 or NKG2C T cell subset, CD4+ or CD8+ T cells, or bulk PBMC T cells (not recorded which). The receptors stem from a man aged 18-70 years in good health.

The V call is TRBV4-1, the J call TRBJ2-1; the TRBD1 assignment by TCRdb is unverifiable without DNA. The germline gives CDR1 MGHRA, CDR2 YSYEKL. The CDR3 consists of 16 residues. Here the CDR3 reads CASSLYWDRGRDEQFF.

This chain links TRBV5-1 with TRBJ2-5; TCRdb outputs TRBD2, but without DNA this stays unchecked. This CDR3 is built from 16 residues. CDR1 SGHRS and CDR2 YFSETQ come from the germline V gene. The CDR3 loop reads CASSPGLADSQETQYF.

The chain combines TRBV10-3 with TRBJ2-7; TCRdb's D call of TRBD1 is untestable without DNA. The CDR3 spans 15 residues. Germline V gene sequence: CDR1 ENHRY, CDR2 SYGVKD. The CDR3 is CAISESGQGWYEQYF.

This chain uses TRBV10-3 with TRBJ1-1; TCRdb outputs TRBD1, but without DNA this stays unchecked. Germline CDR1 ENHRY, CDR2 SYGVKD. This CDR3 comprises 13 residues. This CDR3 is CAISIQVNTEAFF.

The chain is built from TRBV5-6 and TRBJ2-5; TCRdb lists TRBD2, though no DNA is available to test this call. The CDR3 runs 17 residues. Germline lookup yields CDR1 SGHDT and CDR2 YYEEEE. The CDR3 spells CASSSGGGGPDQETQYF. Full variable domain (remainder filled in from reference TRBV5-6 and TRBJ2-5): DAGVTQSPTHLIKTRGQQVTLRCSPKSGHDTVSWYQQALGQGPQFIFQYYEEEERQRGNFPDRFSGHQFPNYSSELNVNALLLGDSALYLCASSSGGGGPDQETQYFGPGTRLLVL.

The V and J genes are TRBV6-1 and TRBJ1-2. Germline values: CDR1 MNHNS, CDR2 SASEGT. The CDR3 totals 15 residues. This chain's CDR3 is CASSEGAAQNYGYTF.

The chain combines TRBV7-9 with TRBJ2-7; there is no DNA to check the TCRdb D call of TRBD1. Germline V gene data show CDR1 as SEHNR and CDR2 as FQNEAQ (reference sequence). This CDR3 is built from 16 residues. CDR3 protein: CASSSPGTGVTYEQYF.

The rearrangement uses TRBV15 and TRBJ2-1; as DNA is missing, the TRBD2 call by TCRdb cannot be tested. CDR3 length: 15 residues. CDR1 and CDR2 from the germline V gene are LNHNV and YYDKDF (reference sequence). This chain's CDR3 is CATSKIAGGYNEQFF.